The subject of this entry is one T cell receptor (beta chain). Antigen: not known. The time point: recipient sample about 28 days before transplant, after cytoreduction. Blood collection times were about day -28 and days 30, 100, 180 posttransplant. The data were obtained in a study of T cell clonotyping in hematopoietic cell transplantation. Study background: Cytoreduction preceded collection of pretransplant recipient samples.

General study results and limits: Cells were unsorted, so CD4 and CD8 contributions were not separated. Recipient TCR diversity dropped after transplant; expanded clonotypes rose from day 30 to 180.

Using immunoSEQ multiplex PCR, the repertoire was profiled, and TCRdb retains in-frame clones only, with some absent. The sample yields about 5,900 clones, more than 75% seen once. J was trimmed by 6 bases and V by 3 bases; bases with no gene match: 7. The CDR3 sequence is 15 residues long. From germline, CDR1 is SNHLY and CDR2 FYNNEI. The sequence derives from a woman aged 50 to 65 with acute myeloid leukemia. Some clones in this sample may be carry-over from other donors' samples. The rearrangement joins TRBV2 to TRBJ2-3; the match to TRBD2 covers 9 bases. The input for sequencing was peripheral blood mononuclear cells, taken before stem cell transplant. CDR3: CASSEGLAGTDTQYF. The CDR3 DNA sequence: TGTGCCAGCAGTGAGGGGCTAGCGGGGACGGATACGCAGTATTTT.